A selection of T cell receptor beta chains follows, all from one sample in a study of blood T cell repertoires in COVID-19. Clones were read by immunoSEQ multiplex PCR, and TCRdb kept only the in-frame ones, dropping some. The table records around 220,000 clones, 80% of them present only once. Sequenced input: PBMCs or T cells enriched from blood (not recorded which). These receptors originate from a woman between 35 and 50 years old with acute COVID-19. CDR3s include the opening cysteine and the closing phenylalanine or tryptophan. The order of the fields is V gene, clone size, J gene, D gene, CDR3 protein, CDR3 DNA. A D gene is named only where the DNA matches it firmly. Clone size is shown for a subset of rows, as once, few, many or a class of expanded clone.

>TRBV7-6|NA|TRBJ2-1|NA
CASSLVDEQFF
TGTGCCAGCAGCTTAGTCGATGAGCAGTTCTTC
>TRBV2|once|TRBJ2-2|NA
CASSEAGGQLTGELFF
TGTGCCAGCAGTGAAGCGGGGGGACAGCTCACCGGGGAGCTGTTTTTT
>TRBV19|NA|TRBJ1-1|TRBD1
CASSPGTGGGRSTEAFF
TGTGCCAGTAGTCCCGGGACAGGGGGCGGGAGGAGCACTGAAGCTTTCTTT
>TRBV7-3|NA|TRBJ1-2|TRBD1
CASSQGQGSGYTF
TGTGCCAGCAGCCAGGGACAGGGAAGTGGCTACACCTTC
>TRBV12-3/TRBV12-4|few|TRBJ1-1|NA
CASRPGNTEAFF
TGTGCCAGCAGGCCGGGGAACACTGAAGCTTTCTTT
>TRBV19|NA|TRBJ1-2|TRBD1
CASRQGWNYGYTF
TGTGCCAGTAGACAGGGGTGGAACTATGGCTACACCTTC
>TRBV15|NA|TRBJ1-4|NA
CATSRLDPGQVMGLFF
TGTGCCACCAGCAGACTTGACCCCGGCCAGGTGATGGGACTGTTTTTT
>TRBV25-1|NA|TRBJ2-7|TRBD1
CASSQPTGGIYEQYF
TGTGCCAGCAGTCAACCTACAGGGGGAATCTACGAGCAGTACTTC
>TRBV14|NA|TRBJ1-1|TRBD1
CASSTLGQGSEAFF
TGTGCCAGCAGCACCTTGGGACAGGGCTCTGAAGCTTTCTTT
>TRBV7-2|NA|TRBJ2-5|NA
CASSPEGARWETQYF
TGTGCCAGCAGCCCGGAGGGGGCGCGGTGGGAGACCCAGTACTTC
>TRBV6-5|NA|TRBJ2-7|TRBD1
CASSTDREGYEQYF
TGTGCCAGCAGTACGGACAGGGAAGGCTACGAGCAGTACTTC
>TRBV14|NA|TRBJ2-7|NA
CASSQEQGRYEQYF
TGTGCCAGCAGCCAGGAACAGGGAAGGTACGAGCAGTACTTC
>TRBV24-1|once|TRBJ2-5|TRBD2
CATSDFGSGSKETQYF
TGTGCCACCAGTGATTTCGGTAGCGGGAGCAAAGAGACCCAGTACTTC
>TRBV5-1|NA|TRBJ2-1|TRBD2
CASSRGTSGRVGTYNEQFF
TGCGCCAGCAGCAGAGGGACTAGCGGGAGAGTAGGTACCTACAATGAGCAGTTCTTC
>TRBV18|once|TRBJ1-1|TRBD1
CASSRKTGLTEAFF
TGTGCCAGCTCCCGTAAGACAGGGCTCACTGAAGCTTTCTTT
>TRBV6-2/TRBV6-3|NA|TRBJ2-7|TRBD2
CASSTGLAGGDEQYF
TGTGCCAGCAGTACAGGACTAGCCGGCGGCGACGAGCAGTACTTC
>TRBV28|NA|TRBJ1-6|NA
CASSLEQGHSPLHF
TGTGCCAGCAGTTTAGAACAGGGCCATTCACCCCTCCACTTT
>TRBV28|NA|TRBJ2-7|TRBD2
CASSPFGRYEQYF
TGTGCCAGCAGCCCGTTCGGGAGGTACGAGCAGTACTTC
>TRBV27|NA|TRBJ2-1|NA
CASSPRTAPNNEQFF
TGTGCCAGCAGTCCCCGGACAGCGCCTAACAATGAGCAGTTCTTC
>TRBV21-1|NA|TRBJ1-1|NA
CASSLVQGASPNTEAFF
TGTGCCAGCAGCCTAGTACAGGGGGCGTCTCCGAACACTGAAGCTTTCTTT
>TRBV10-3|NA|TRBJ2-1|TRBD2
CAISDQRGVYNEQFF
TGTGCCATCAGTGACCAGCGGGGAGTATACAATGAGCAGTTCTTC
>TRBV18|NA|TRBJ1-2|TRBD1
CASSPNFQGAYYGYTF
TGTGCCAGCTCACCTAATTTCCAGGGGGCCTACTATGGCTACACCTTC
>TRBV11-2|few|TRBJ1-6|NA
CASSLQISYNSPLHF
TGTGCCAGCAGCTTACAAATCTCCTATAATTCACCCCTCCACTTT
>TRBV7-9|NA|TRBJ1-1|NA
CASSLEGDTEAFF
TGTGCCAGCAGCTTAGAGGGGGACACTGAAGCTTTCTTT
>TRBV29-1|few|TRBJ2-2|NA
CSVDREVTGELFF
TGCAGCGTTGACAGGGAGGTAACCGGGGAGCTGTTTTTT
>TRBV7-6|NA|TRBJ2-3|TRBD2
CASSLSSGGVADTQYF
TGTGCCAGCAGCTTATCTAGCGGGGGGGTCGCAGATACGCAGTATTTT
>TRBV18|NA|TRBJ1-2|NA
CASSPAGDGYTF
TGTGCCAGCTCACCGGCCGGAGATGGCTACACCTTC
>TRBV6-5|NA|TRBJ2-1|TRBD1
CASSPTGGAYNEQFF
TGTGCCAGCAGCCCCACAGGGGGCGCCTACAATGAGCAGTTCTTC
>TRBV29-1|NA|TRBJ1-1|TRBD1
CSVRRQGTEAFF
TGCAGCGTTCGCCGACAGGGCACTGAAGCTTTCTTT
>TRBV2|NA|TRBJ1-1|NA
CASSERDRNTEAFF
TGTGCCAGCAGTGAACGTGACAGGAACACTGAAGCTTTCTTT
>TRBV19|NA|TRBJ1-1|TRBD1
CASRPRTGYTEAFF
TGTGCCAGTAGACCGCGGACAGGGTACACTGAAGCTTTCTTT
>TRBV15|NA|TRBJ2-1|NA
CATSPGYNEQFF
TGTGCCACCAGCCCCGGGTACAATGAGCAGTTCTTC
>TRBV27|NA|TRBJ2-1|TRBD2
CASLASGSVSNEQFF
TGTGCCAGCCTGGCGAGCGGGAGTGTCTCGAATGAGCAGTTCTTC
>TRBV25-1|NA|TRBJ2-2|TRBD1
CASSARTGVDGELFF
TGTGCCAGCAGTGCCCGGACAGGGGTCGACGGGGAGCTGTTTTTT
>TRBV2|NA|TRBJ1-1|NA
CASSDRFVNTEAFF
TGTGCCAGCAGCGACAGATTTGTGAACACTGAAGCTTTCTTT
>TRBV2|NA|TRBJ1-4|NA
CASSYGHHTEEKLFF
TGTGCCAGCAGTTATGGACACCACACGGAAGAAAAACTGTTTTTT
>TRBV7-2|NA|TRBJ1-2|TRBD1
CASSFTAGTVAGYTF
TGTGCCAGCAGTTTTACCGCCGGGACAGTTGCAGGCTACACCTTC
>TRBV5-4|NA|TRBJ2-1|TRBD2
CASSFTSGGGNEQFF
TGTGCCAGCAGCTTTACTAGCGGGGGGGGGAATGAGCAGTTCTTC
>TRBV7-3|NA|TRBJ2-3|NA
CASSLDSGTDTQYF
TGTGCCAGCAGCTTAGATTCAGGCACAGATACGCAGTATTTT
>TRBV7-6|NA|TRBJ1-5|NA
CASSFQNQPQHF
TGTGCCAGCAGCTTTCAGAATCAGCCCCAGCATTTT
>TRBV24-1|few|TRBJ2-7|TRBD1
CATSGGTGLYEQYF
TGTGCCACCAGTGGGGGGACAGGCTTGTACGAGCAGTACTTC
>TRBV7-2|NA|TRBJ2-3|NA
CASSLGPDSSTDTQYF
TGTGCCAGCAGCTTAGGACCGGACAGTAGCACAGATACGCAGTATTTT
>TRBV10-1|NA|TRBJ1-5|TRBD1
CASSERDSYQPQHF
TGCGCCAGCAGTGAAAGGGACAGCTATCAGCCCCAGCATTTT
>TRBV28|NA|TRBJ2-1|TRBD2
CASSSRGLANNEQFF
TGTGCCAGCAGTAGCCGGGGACTAGCGAACAATGAGCAGTTCTTC
>TRBV7-8|NA|TRBJ1-1|TRBD1
CASSSPGGLMNTEAFF
TGTGCCAGCAGCTCCCCAGGGGGGCTCATGAACACTGAAGCTTTCTTT
>TRBV6-1|NA|TRBJ1-1|NA
CASSEIGGAGNTEAFF
TGTGCCAGCAGTGAAATTGGGGGCGCAGGAAACACTGAAGCTTTCTTT
>TRBV11-2|NA|TRBJ2-7|TRBD2
CASSPTRLAGYEQYF
TGTGCCAGCAGCCCCACCCGCCTAGCGGGCTACGAGCAGTACTTC